This TCR beta chain was identified in a study of regulatory T cells in long-lasting Graves disease. CDR3-region Arm-PCR and iRepertoire HTBI primers produced the TCR beta libraries. In TCRdb, the multiplex PCR reads were re-called with MiXCR into one record per CDR3 protein. The table records roughly 250,000 distinct CDR3 sequences, 18% of them present only once. The sample's time point: newly diagnosed GD, antithyroid drugs for less than 3 months. Scientists built the TCR library using RNA that was extracted from PBMCs. Comments on this clonotype: This could be a read error, since a much larger clone is one nucleotide away.

Germline V gives CDR1 SGHDT, CDR2 YYEEEE. V lost 2 bases and J lost 5, with 13 bases in between. The CDR3 sequence is 15 residues long. Separately, the same data were catalogued under a study of T cells in Graves' hyperthyroidism and ophthalmopathy.

The V call is TRBV5-6, the J call TRBJ2-2; D gene uncertain. The source of this sequence is a woman in her thirties with Graves disease. Specimen: peripheral blood mononuclear cells (PBMCs), collected at new diagnosis, from a patient treated with antithyroid drugs. CDR3: CASSFYGARTGELFF. In nucleotides, the CDR3 is TGTGCCAGCAGCTTTTACGGCGCTAGAACCGGGGAGCTGTTTTTT.